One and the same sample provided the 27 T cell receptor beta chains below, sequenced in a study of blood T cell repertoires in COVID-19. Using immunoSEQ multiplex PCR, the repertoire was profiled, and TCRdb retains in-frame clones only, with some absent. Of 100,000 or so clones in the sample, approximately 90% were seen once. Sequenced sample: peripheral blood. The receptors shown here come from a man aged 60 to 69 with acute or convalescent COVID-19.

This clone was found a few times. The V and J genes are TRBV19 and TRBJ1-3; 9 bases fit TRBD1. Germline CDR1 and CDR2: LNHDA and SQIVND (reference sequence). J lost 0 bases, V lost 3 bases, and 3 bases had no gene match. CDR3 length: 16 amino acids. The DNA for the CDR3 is TGTGCCAGTAGTATTTGGGACAGGGCCTCTGGAAACACCATATATTTT. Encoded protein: CASSIWDRASGNTIYF.

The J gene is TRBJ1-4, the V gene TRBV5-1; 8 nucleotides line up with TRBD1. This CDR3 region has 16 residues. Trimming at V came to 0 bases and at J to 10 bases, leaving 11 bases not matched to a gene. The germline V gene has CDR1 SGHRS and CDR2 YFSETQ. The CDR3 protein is CASSLELTDRVSKLFF. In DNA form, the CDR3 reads TGCGCCAGCAGCTTGGAATTAACGGACAGGGTTTCAAAACTGTTTTTT.

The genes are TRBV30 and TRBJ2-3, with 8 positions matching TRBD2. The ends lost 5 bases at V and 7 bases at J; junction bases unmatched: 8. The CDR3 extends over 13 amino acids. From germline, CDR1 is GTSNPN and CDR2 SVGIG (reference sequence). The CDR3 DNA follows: TGTGCCTGGGGTTCAGCGGGGGACTATACGCAGTATTTT. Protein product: CAWGSAGDYTQYF.

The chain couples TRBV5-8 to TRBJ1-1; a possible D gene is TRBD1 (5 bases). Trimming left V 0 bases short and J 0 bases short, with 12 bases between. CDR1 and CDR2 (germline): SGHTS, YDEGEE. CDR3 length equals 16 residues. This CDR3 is CASSLELPGMNTEAFF. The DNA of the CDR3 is TGTGCCAGCAGCTTGGAGTTGCCAGGGATGAACACTGAAGCTTTCTTT.

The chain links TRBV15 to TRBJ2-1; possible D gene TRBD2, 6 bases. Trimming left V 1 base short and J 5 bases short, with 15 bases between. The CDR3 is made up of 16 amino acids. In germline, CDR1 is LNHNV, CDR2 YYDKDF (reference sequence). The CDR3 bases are TGTGCCACCAGCAGAGCAGGAAGGCGGGACGACAATGAGCAGTTCTTC. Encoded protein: CATSRAGRRDDNEQFF.

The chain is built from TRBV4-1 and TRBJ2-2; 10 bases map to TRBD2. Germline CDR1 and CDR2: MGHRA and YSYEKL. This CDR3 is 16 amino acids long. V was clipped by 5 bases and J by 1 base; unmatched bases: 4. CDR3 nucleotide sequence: TGCGCCAGCAGCTATATAGCGGGAGGGAACACCGGGGAGCTGTTTTTT. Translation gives CASSYIAGGNTGELFF.

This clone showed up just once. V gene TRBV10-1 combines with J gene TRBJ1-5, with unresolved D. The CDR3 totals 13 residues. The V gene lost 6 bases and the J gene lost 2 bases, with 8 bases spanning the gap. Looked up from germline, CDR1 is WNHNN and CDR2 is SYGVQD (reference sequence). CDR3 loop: CASSPSGNQPQHF. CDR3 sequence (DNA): TGCGCCAGCAGCCCCAGTGGCAATCAGCCCCAGCATTTT.

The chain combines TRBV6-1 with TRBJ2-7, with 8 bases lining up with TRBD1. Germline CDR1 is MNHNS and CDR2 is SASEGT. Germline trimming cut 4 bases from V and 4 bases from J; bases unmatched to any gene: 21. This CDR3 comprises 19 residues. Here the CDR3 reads CASSVPPRKTGVGSYEQYF. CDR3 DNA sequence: TGTGCCAGCAGTGTACCCCCCCGTAAGACAGGGGTCGGGAGTTACGAGCAGTACTTC.

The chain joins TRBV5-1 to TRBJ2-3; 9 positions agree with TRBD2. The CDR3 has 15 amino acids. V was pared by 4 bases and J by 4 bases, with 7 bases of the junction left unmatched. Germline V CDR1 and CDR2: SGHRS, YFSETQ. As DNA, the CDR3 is TGCGCCAGCAGCCTGAGAGGACTAGCGTCAGATACGCAGTATTTT. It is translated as CASSLRGLASDTQYF. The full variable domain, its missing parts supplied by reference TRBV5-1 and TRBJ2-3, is KAGVTQTPRYLIKTRGQQVTLSCSPISGHRSVSWYQQTPGQGLQFLFEYFSETQRNKGNFPGRFSGRQFSNSRSEMNVSTLELGDSALYLCASSLRGLASDTQYFGPGTRLTVL.

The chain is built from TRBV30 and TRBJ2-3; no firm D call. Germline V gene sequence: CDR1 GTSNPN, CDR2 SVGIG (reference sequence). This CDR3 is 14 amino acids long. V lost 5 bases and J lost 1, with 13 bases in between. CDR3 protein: CAWVLRGGTDTQYF. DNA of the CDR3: TGTGCCTGGGTGCTAAGAGGAGGCACAGATACGCAGTATTTT.

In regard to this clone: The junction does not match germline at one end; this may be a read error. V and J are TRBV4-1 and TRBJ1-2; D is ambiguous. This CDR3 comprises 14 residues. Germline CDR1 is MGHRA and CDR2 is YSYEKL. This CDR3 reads CASSQVEDSRMRVF. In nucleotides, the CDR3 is TGCGCCAGCAGCCAAGTGGAGGACTCACGAATGAGAGTTTTC.

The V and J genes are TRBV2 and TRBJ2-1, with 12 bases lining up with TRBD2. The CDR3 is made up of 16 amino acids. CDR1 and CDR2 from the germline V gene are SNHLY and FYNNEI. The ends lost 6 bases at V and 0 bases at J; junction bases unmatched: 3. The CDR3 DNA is TGTGCCAGCAGGACTAGCGGGAGATACTCCTACAATGAGCAGTTCTTC. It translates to CASRTSGRYSYNEQFF.

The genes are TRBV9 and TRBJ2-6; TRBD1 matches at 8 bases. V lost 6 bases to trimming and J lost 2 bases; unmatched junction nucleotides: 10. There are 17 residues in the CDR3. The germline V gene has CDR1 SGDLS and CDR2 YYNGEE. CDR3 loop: CASTKNPGGAGANVLTF. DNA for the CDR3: TGTGCCAGCACCAAAAACCCAGGGGGCGCTGGGGCCAACGTCCTGACTTTC.

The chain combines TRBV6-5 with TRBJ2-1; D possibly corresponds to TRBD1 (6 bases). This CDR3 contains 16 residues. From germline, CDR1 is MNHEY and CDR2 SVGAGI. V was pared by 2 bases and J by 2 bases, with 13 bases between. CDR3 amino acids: CASSYKRGTPYNEQFF. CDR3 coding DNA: TGTGCCAGCAGTTACAAGAGGGGGACCCCCTACAATGAGCAGTTCTTC.

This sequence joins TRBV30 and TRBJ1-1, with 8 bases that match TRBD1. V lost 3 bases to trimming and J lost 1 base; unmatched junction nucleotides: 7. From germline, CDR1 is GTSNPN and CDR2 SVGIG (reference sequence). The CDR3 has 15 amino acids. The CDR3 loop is CAWRRYRGANTEAFF. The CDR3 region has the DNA TGTGCCTGGAGACGTTACAGGGGGGCGAACACTGAAGCTTTCTTT.

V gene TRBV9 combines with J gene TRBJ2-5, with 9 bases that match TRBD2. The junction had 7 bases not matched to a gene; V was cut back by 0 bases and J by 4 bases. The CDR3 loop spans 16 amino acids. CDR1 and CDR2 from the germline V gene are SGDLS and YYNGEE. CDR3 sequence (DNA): TGTGCCAGCAGCGTAGGTGTAGCGGGAGAGATAGAGACCCAGTACTTC. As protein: CASSVGVAGEIETQYF.

The CDR3 DNA reads TGCGCCAGCAGCTCCACAGGGGCGGCGGACGAGCAGTACGTC. Protein product: CASSSTGAADEQYV. This rearrangement joins TRBV5-1 to TRBJ2-7, with 7 bases matching TRBD1. The length of the CDR3 is 14 residues. Germline CDR1 SGHRS, CDR2 YFSETQ. Trimming cost V 3 bases and J 5 bases; bases outside gene matches: 8.

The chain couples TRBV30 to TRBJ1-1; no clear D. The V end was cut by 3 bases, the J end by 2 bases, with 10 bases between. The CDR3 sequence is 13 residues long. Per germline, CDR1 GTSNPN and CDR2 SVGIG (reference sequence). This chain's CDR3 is CAWSALVNTEAFF. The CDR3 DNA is TGTGCCTGGAGCGCGTTGGTAAACACTGAAGCTTTCTTT. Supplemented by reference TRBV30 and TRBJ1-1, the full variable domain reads SQTIHQWPATLVQPVGSPLSLECTVEGTSNPNLYWYRQAAGRGLQLLFYSVGIGQISSEVPQNLSASRPQDRQFILSSKKLLLSDSGFYLCAWSALVNTEAFFGQGTRLTVV.

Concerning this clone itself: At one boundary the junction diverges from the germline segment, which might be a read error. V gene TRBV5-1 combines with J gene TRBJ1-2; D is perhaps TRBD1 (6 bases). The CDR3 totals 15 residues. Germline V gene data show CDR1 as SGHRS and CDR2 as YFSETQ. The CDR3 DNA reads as TGCGCCAGCAGTTTGGGGGGCGCGGATAACTATGGCTACACCTTC. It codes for CASSLGGADNYGYTF. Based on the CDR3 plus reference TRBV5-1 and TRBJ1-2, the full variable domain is KAGVTQTPRYLIKTRGQQVTLSCSPISGHRSVSWYQQTPGQGLQFLFEYFSETQRNKGNFPGRFSGRQFSNSRSEMNVSTLELGDSALYLCASSLGGADNYGYTFGSGTRLTVV.

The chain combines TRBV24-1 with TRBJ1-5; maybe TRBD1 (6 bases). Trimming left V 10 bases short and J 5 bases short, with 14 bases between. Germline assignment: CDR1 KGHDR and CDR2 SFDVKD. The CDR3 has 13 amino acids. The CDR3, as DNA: TGTGCCACGGGAACAGGGCCGGATCAGCCCCAGCATTTT. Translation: CATGTGPDQPQHF.

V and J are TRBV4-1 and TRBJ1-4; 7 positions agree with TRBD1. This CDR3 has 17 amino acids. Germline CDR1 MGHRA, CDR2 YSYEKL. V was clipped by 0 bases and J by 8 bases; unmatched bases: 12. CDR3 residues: CASSQDSATGRREKLFF. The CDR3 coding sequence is TGCGCCAGCAGCCAAGACAGCGCGACAGGGCGTAGGGAAAAACTGTTTTTT.

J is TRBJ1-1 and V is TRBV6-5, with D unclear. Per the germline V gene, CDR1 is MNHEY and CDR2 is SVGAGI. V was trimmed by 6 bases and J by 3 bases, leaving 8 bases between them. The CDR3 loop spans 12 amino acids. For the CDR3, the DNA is TGTGCCAGCAGGTCAGGATACACTGAAGCTTTCTTT. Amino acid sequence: CASRSGYTEAFF.

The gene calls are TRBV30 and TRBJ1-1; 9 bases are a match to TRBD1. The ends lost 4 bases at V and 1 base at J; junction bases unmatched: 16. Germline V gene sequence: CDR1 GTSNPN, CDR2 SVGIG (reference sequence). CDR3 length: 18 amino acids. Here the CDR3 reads CAWNNRGRRRVKNTEAFF. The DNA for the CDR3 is TGTGCCTGGAACAACAGGGGGCGCCGGAGAGTGAAGAACACTGAAGCTTTCTTT.

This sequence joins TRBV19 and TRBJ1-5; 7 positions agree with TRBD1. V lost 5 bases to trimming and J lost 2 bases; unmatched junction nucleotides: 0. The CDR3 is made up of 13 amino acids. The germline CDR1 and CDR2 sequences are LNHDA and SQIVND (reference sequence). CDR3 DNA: TGTGCCAGTAGTGGGACAGGCAATCAGCCCCAGCATTTT. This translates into CASSGTGNQPQHF. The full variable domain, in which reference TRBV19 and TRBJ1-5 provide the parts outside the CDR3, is DGGITQSPKYLFRKEGQNVTLSCEQNLNHDAMYWYRQDPGQGLRLIYYSQIVNDFQKGDIAEGYSVSREKKESFPLTVTSAQKNPTAFYLCASSGTGNQPQHFGDGTRLSIL.

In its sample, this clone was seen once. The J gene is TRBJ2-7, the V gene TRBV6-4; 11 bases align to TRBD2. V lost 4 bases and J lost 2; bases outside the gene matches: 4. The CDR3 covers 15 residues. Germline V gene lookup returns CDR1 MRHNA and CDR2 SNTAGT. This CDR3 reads CASSAGTSGPYEQYF. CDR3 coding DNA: TGTGCCAGCAGTGCAGGGACTAGCGGTCCCTACGAGCAGTACTTC.

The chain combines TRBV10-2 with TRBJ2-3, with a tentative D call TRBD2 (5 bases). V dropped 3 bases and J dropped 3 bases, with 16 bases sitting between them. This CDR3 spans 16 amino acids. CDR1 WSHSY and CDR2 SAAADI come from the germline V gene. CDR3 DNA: TGCGCCAGCAGTGACCCATCTGGGAGTGGGACAGATACGCAGTATTTT. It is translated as CASSDPSGSGTDTQYF.

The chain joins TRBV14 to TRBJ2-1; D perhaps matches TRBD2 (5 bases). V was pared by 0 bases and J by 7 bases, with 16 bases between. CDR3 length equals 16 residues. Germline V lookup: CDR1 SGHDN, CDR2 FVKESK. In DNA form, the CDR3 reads TGTGCCAGCAGCCAAGATGAGAGAGGGATAAAAAATGAGCAGTTCTTC. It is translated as CASSQDERGIKNEQFF.